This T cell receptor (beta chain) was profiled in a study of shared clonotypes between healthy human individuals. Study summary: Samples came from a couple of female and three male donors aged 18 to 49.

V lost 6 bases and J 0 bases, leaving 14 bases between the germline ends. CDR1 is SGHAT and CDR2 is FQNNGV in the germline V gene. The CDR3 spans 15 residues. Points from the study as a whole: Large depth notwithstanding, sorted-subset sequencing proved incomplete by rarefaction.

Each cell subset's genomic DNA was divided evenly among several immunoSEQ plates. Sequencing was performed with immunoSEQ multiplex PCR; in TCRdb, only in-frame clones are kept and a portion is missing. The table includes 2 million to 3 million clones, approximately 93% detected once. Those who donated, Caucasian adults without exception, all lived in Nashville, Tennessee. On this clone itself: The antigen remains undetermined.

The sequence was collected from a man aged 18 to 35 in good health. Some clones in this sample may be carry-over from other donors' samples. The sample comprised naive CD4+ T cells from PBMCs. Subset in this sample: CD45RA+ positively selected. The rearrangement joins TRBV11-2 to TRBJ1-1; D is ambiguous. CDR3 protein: CASRGQATLNTEAFF. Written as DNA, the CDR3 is TGTGCCAGCAGAGGGCAGGCTACCTTGAACACTGAAGCTTTCTTT.